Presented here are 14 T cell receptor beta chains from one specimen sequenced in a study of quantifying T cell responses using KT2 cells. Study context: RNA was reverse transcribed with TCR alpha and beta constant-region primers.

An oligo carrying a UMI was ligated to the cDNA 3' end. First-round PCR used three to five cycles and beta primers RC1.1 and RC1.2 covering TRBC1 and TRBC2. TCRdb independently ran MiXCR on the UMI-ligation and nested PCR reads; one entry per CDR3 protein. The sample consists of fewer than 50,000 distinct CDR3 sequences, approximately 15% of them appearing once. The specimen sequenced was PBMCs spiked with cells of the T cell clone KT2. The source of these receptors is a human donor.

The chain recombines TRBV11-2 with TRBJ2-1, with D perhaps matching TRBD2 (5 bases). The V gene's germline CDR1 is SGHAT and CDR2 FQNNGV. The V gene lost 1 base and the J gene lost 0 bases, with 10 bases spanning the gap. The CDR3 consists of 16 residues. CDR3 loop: CASSLAAGGSYNEQFF. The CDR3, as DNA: TGTGCCAGCAGCTTAGCAGCCGGAGGCTCCTACAATGAGCAGTTCTTC.

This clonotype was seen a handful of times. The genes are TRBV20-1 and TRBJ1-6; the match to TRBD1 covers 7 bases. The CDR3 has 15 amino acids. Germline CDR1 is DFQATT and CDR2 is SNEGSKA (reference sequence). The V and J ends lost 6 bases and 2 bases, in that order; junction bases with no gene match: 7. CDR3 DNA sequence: TGCAGTGCCCCGGGACAGCAACCCTATAATTCACCCCTCCACTTT. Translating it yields CSAPGQQPYNSPLHF.

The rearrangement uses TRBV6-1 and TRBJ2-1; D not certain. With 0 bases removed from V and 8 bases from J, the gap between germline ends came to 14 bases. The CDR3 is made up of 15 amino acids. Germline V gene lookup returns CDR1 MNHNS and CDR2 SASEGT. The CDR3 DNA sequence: TGTGCCAGCAGTGAAGCGTCTCTCAGGATATATGAGCAGTTCTTC. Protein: CASSEASLRIYEQFF.

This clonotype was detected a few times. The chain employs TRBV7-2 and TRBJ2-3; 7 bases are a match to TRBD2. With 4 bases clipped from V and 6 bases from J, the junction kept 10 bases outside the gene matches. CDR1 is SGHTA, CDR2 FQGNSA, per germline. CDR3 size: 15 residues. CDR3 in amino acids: CASSSTSGGADTQYF. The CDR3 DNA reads TGTGCCAGCAGCTCTACTTCGGGGGGAGCGGATACGCAGTATTTT.

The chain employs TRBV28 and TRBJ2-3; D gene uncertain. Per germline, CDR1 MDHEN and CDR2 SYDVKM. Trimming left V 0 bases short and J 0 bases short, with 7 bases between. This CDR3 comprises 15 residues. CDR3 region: CASSLWALSTDTQYF. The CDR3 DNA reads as TGTGCCAGCAGTTTATGGGCCCTCAGCACAGATACGCAGTATTTT.

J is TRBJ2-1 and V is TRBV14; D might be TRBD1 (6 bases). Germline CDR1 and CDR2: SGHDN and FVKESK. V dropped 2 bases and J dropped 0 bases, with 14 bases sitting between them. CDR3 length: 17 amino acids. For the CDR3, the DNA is TGTGCCAGCAGCCAACTCAGGGGAATGAGCTCCTACAATGAGCAGTTCTTC. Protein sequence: CASSQLRGMSSYNEQFF. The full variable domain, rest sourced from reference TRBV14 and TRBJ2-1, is EAGVTQFPSHSVIEKGQTVTLRCDPISGHDNLYWYRRVMGKEIKFLLHFVKESKQDESGMPNNRFLAERTGGTYSTLKVQPAELEDSGVYFCASSQLRGMSSYNEQFFGPGTRLTVL.

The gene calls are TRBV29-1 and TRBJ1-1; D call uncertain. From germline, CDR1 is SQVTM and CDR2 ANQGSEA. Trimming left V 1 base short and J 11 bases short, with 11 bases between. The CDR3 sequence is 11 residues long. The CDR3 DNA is TGCAGCGTTGAAGGCGGAGCTTGGGCTTTCTTT. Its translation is CSVEGGAWAFF.

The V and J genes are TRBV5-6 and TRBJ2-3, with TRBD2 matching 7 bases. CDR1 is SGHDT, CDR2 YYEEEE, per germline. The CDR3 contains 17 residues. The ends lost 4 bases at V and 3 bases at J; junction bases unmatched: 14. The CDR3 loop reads CASSASGGLLPTDTQYF. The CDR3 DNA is TGTGCCAGCAGCGCCTCCGGGGGGTTGTTGCCGACAGATACGCAGTATTTT. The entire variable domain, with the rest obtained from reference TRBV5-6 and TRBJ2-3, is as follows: DAGVTQSPTHLIKTRGQQVTLRCSPKSGHDTVSWYQQALGQGPQFIFQYYEEEERQRGNFPDRFSGHQFPNYSSELNVNALLLGDSALYLCASSASGGLLPTDTQYFGPGTRLTVL.

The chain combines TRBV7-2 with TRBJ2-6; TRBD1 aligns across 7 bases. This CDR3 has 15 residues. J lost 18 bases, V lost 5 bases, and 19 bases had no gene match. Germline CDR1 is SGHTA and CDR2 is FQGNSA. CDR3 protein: CASSLRDRVGLFSTF. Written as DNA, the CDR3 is TGTGCCAGCAGCCTTCGTGACAGGGTTGGATTGTTTTCGACTTTC.

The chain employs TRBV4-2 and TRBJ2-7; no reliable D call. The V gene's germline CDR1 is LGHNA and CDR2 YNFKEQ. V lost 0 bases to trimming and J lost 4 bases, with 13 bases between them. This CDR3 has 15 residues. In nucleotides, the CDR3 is TGTGCCAGCAGCCAAGAGGCCGGCGGTGGGTACGAGCAGTACTTC. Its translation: CASSQEAGGGYEQYF.

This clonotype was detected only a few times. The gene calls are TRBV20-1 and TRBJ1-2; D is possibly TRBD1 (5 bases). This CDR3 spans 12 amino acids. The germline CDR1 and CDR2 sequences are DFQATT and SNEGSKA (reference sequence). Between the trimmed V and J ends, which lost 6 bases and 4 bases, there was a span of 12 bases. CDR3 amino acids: CSAKRGSYGYTF. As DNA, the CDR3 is TGCAGTGCAAAACGGGGGAGCTATGGCTACACCTTC.

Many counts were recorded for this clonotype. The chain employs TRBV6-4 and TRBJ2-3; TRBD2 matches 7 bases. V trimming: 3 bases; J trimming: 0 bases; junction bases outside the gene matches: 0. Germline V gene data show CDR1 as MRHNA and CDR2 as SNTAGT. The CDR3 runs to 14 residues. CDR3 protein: CASSEGLSTDTQYF. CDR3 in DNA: TGTGCCAGCAGTGAGGGACTAAGCACAGATACGCAGTATTTT.

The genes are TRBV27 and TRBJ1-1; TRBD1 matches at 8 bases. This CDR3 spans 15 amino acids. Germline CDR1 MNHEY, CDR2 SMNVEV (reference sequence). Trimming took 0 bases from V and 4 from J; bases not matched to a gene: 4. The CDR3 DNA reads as TGTGCCAGCAGTTTATCGGTTACAGGGGGCACTGAAGCTTTCTTT. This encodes CASSLSVTGGTEAFF.

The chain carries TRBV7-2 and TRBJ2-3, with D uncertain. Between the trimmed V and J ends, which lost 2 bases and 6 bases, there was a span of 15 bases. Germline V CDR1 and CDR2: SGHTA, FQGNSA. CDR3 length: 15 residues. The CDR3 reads CASSLRVSIPDTQYF. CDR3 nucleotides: TGTGCCAGCAGCTTAAGGGTATCAATCCCGGATACGCAGTATTTT.